This T cell receptor (beta chain) emerged from a study of OX40 agonist ivuxolimab in advanced cancers. Study information: The dose-escalation cohort was approximately 80% male, with a mean age of about 56 years, ranging about 23 to 79. Overall study results and limits: Expanded peripheral T cell antigen specificity was not determined.

Looked up from germline, CDR1 is PRHDT and CDR2 is FYEKMQ (reference sequence). The ends lost 1 base at V and 4 bases at J; junction bases unmatched: 1. The CDR3 is 14 amino acids. As regards this clone: Its target is not known.

The assay was immunoSEQ multiplex PCR, and TCRdb's table has in-frame clones only and misses some. The table lists roughly 63,000 clones, 80% to 85% of them singletons. The sequence came from an adult with an advanced solid tumor such as melanoma, head and neck, liver or kidney cancer. The chain employs TRBV13 and TRBJ2-5, with TRBD2 matching 9 bases. Sequencing used CD4+ or CD8+ T cells sorted from blood, obtained in a trial of the OX40 agonist ivuxolimab. The CDR3 DNA reads TGTGCCAGCAGCTTAGTGACTAGCGGAGAGACCCAGTACTTC. It codes for CASSLVTSGETQYF.